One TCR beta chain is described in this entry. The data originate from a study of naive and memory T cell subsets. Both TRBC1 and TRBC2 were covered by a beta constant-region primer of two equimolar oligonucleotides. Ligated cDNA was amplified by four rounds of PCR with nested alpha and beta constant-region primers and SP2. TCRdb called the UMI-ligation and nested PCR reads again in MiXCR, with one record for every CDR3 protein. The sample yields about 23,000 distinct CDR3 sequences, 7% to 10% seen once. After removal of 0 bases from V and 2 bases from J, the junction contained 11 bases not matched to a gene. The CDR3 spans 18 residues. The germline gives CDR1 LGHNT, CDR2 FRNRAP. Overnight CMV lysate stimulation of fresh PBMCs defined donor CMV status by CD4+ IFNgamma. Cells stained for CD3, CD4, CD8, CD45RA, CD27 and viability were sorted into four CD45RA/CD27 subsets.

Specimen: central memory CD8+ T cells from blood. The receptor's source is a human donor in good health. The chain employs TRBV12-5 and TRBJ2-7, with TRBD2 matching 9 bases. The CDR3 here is CASGLVTSGSPAPYEQYF. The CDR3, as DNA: TGTGCTAGTGGTTTGGTAACTAGCGGGTCCCCAGCCCCCTACGAGCAGTACTTC.